This T cell receptor beta chain came from a study of T cells after yellow fever vaccination. Findings and limits, study-wide: Abundant clonotypes from the bulk population could contaminate FACS-sorted repertoires. Subsequent booster samples again held most clones from primary vaccination (roughly 96% CD4, about 86% CD8).

This clonotype was counted a few times. Antigen: not known. TCR cDNA, made by 5'RACE template switching, carried an added universal primer site and UMIs. TCRdb redid the calling of the 5' RACE reads with MiXCR, one entry per CDR3 protein. The data show a few hundred thousand distinct CDR3 sequences, approximately 4% seen once. Germline trimming cut 3 bases from V and 6 bases from J; bases unmatched to any gene: 9. Germline CDR1 is SGHRS and CDR2 is YFSETQ. The CDR3 is 15 amino acids. This clonotype was sampled from a man in his late teens or twenties who received the YFV17D yellow fever vaccine. The chain couples TRBV5-1 to TRBJ2-3, with 8 bases that match TRBD2. Specimen: PBMCs, collected 5 days after the yellow fever booster vaccination. This CDR3 is CASSYVSGGPDTQYF. CDR3 nucleotide sequence: TGCGCCAGCAGCTACGTAAGCGGGGGCCCGGATACGCAGTATTTT.